The subject of this entry is one TCR beta chain. This record belongs to a study of blood T cell repertoires in COVID-19. The junction had 3 bases not matched to a gene; V was cut back by 3 bases and J by 0 bases. The CDR3 length is 17 residues. Per the germline V gene, CDR1 is SNHLY and CDR2 is FYNNEI. This table comes from immunoSEQ multiplex PCR, and its TCRdb copy is limited to in-frame clones, with some not included. The data show around 110,000 clones, 90% seen once. This chain uses TRBV2 with TRBJ1-6; 9 nucleotides match TRBD1. The source material was peripheral blood. The TCR sequence derives from a human donor with active COVID-19. The donor label of this sample is uncertain. The chain's CDR3 is CASSEGQGGSYNSPLHF. CDR3 bases: TGTGCCAGCAGTGAGGGACAGGGAGGCTCCTATAATTCACCCCTCCACTTT.